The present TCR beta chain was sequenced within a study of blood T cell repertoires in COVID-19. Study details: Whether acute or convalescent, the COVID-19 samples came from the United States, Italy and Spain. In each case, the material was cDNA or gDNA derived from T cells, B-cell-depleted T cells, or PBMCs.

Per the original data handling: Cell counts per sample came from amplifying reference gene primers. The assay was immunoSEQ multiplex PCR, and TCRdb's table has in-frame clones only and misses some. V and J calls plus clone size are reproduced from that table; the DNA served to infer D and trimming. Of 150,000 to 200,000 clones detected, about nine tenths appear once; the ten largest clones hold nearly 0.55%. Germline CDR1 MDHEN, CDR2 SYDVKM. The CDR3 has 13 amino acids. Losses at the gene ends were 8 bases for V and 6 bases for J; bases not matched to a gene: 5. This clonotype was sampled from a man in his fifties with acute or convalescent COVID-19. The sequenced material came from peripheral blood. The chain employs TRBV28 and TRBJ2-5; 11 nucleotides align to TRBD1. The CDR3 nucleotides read TGTGCCAGCGGTGGGACAGGGGGGCAGACCCAGTACTTC. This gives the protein CASGGTGGQTQYF. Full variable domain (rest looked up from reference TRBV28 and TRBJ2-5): DVKVTQSSRYLVKRTGEKVFLECVQDMDHENMFWYRQDPGLGLRLIYFSYDVKMKEKGDIPEGYSVSREKKERFSLILESASTNQTSMYLCASGGTGGQTQYFGPGTRLLVL.